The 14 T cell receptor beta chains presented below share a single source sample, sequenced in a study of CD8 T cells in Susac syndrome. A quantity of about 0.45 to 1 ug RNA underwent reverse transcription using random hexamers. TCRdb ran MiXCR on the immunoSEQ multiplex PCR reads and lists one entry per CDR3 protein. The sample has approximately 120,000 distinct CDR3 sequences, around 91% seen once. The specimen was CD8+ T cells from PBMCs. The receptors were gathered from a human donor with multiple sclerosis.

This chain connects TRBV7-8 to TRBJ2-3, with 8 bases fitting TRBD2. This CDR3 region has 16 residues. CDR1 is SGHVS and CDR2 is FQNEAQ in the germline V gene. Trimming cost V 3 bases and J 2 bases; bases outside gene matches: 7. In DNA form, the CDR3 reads TGTGCCAGCAGCTTTGCTACTAGCGGAACCACAGATACGCAGTATTTT. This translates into CASSFATSGTTDTQYF.

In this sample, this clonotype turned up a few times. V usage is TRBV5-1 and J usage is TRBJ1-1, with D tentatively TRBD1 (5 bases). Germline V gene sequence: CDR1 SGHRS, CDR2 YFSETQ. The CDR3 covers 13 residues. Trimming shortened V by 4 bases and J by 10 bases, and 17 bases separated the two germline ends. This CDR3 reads CASSTGGVLRAFF. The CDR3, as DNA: TGCGCCAGCAGCACAGGTGGGGTCTTGAGAGCTTTCTTT.

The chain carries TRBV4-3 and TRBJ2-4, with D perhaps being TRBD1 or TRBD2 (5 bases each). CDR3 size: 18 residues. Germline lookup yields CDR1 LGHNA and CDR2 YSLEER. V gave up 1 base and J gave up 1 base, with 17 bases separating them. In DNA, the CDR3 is TGCGCCAGCAGCCAAGTCGGGTGGGCAGGGACGGCCAAAAACATTCAGTACTTC. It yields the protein CASSQVGWAGTAKNIQYF.

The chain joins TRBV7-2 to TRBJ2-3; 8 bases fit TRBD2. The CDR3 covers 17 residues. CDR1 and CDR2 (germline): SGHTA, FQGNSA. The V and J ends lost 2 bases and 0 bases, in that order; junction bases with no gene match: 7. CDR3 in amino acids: CASSLFVVAGSTDTQYF. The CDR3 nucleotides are TGTGCCAGCAGCTTATTCGTAGTAGCGGGAAGCACAGATACGCAGTATTTT.

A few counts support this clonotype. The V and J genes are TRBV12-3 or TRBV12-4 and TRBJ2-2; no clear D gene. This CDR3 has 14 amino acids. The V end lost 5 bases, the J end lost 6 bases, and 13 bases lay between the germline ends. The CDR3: CASSLESASGELFF. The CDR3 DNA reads TGTGCCAGCAGTCTTGAATCAGCGTCCGGGGAGCTGTTTTTT.

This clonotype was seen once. CDR3 amino acids: CSVDELLANKGADTQYF. In DNA, the CDR3 is TGCAGCGTTGATGAGTTGCTAGCGAACAAGGGGGCAGATACGCAGTATTTT. The V gene is TRBV29-1, the J gene TRBJ2-3; D tentatively fits TRBD1 or TRBD2 (6 bases each). The CDR3 extends over 17 amino acids. CDR1 is SQVTM and CDR2 is ANQGSEA in the germline V gene. The V end lost 3 bases, the J end lost 4 bases, and 23 bases lay between the germline ends.

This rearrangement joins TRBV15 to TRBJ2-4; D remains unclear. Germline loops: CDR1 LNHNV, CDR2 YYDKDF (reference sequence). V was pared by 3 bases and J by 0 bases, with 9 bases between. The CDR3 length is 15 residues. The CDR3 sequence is CATSSQDVAKNIQYF. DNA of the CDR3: TGTGCCACCAGCAGTCAGGATGTAGCCAAAAACATTCAGTACTTC. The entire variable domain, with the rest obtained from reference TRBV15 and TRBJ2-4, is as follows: DAMVIQNPRYQVTQFGKPVTLSCSQTLNHNVMYWYQQKSSQAPKLLFHYYDKDFNNEADTPDNFQSRRPNTSFCFLDIRSPGLGDTAMYLCATSSQDVAKNIQYFGAGTRLSVL.

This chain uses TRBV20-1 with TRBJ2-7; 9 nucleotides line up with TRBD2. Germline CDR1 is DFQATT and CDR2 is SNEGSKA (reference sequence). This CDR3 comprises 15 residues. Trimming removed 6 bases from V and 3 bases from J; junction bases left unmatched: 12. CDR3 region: CSAPSLAGESYEQYF. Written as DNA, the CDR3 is TGCAGTGCCCCTTCCTTAGCGGGAGAAAGCTACGAGCAGTACTTC.

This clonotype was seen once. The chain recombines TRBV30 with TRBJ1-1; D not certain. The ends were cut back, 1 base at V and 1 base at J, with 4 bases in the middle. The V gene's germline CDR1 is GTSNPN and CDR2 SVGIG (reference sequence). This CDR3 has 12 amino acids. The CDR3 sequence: CAWSEQNTEAFF. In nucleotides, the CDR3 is TGTGCCTGGAGTGAACAGAACACTGAAGCTTTCTTT.

The CDR3 region has the DNA TGTGCCAGCAGCTTAGGGTGGCGGGAGCAGTTCTTC. This sequence encodes CASSLGWREQFF. The V gene is TRBV7-2, the J gene TRBJ2-1; D ambiguous. Germline V gene sequence: CDR1 SGHTA, CDR2 FQGNSA. CDR3 length: 12 residues. V shed 1 base and J shed 10 bases, with 8 bases lying between them.

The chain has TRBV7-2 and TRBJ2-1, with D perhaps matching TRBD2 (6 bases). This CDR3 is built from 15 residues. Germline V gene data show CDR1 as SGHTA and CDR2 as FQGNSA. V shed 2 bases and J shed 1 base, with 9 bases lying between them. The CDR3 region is CASSLRELSYNEQFF. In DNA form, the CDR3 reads TGTGCCAGCAGCTTACGGGAGCTGTCCTACAATGAGCAGTTCTTC. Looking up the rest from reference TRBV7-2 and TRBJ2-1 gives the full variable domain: GAGVSQSPSNKVTEKGKDVELRCDPISGHTALYWYRQSLGQGLEFLIYFQGNSAPDKSGLPSDRFSAERTGGSVSTLTIQRTQQEDSAVYLCASSLRELSYNEQFFGPGTRLTVL.

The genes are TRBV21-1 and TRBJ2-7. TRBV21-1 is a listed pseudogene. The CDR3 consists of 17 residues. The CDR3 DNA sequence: TGTGCCAGCAGCGTGGCCTGGAAGGAGCGGGAGCCCCTTGAGCAGTACTTC. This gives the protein CASSVAWKEREPLEQYF.

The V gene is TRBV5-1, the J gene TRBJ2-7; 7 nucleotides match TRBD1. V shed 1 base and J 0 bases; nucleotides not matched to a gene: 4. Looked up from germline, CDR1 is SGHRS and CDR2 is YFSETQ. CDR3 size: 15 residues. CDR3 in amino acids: CASSLWSGGSYEQYF. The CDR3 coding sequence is TGCGCCAGCAGCTTGTGGTCAGGGGGCTCCTACGAGCAGTACTTC.

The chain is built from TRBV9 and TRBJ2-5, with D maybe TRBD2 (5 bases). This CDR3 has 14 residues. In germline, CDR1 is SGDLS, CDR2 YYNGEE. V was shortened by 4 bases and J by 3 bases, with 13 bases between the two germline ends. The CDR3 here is CASSQTGVEETQYF. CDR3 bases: TGTGCCAGCAGCCAAACCGGGGTCGAAGAGACCCAGTACTTC.